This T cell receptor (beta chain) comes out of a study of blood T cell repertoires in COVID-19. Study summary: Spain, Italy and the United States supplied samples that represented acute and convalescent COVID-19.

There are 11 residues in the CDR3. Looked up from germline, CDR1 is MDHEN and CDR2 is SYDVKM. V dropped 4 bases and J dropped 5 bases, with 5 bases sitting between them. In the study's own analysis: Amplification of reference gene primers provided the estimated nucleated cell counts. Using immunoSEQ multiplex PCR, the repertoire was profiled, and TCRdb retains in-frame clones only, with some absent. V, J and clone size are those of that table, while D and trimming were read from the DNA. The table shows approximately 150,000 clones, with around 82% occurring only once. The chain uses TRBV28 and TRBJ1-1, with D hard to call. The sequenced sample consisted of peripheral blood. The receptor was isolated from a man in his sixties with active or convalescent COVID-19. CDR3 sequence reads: CASSSRTEAFF. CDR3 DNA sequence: TGTGCCAGCAGTTCCAGAACTGAAGCTTTCTTT.